The 16 T cell receptor beta chains below were found in one sample sequenced in a study of blood T cell repertoires in COVID-19. Produced via immunoSEQ multiplex PCR; TCRdb's table is partial and in-frame only. This table holds 250,000 to 300,000 clones, 88% found once. Sequenced sample: peripheral blood. The source is a woman aged 25 to 39 with acute or convalescent COVID-19.

V and J are TRBV11-3 and TRBJ2-7; 7 positions agree with TRBD1. This CDR3 spans 13 amino acids. With V trimmed by 2 bases and J by 2 bases, 0 bases remained unmatched. Germline lookup yields CDR1 SGHNT and CDR2 YENEEA. The chain's CDR3 is CASSLQGAYEQYF. In DNA, the CDR3 is TGTGCCAGCAGCTTACAGGGGGCCTACGAGCAGTACTTC.

The chain has TRBV6-5 and TRBJ1-3; 7 nucleotides align to TRBD1. The germline CDR1 and CDR2 sequences are MNHEY and SVGAGI. CDR3 length: 15 residues. V shed 2 bases, J shed 0 bases, and the junction held 1 base outside the gene matches. This chain's CDR3 is CASSYRDSSGNTIYF. The CDR3 coding sequence is TGTGCCAGCAGTTACCGGGACAGCTCTGGAAACACCATATATTTT.

The chain couples TRBV19 to TRBJ1-5; 12 positions agree with TRBD1. J was trimmed by 6 bases and V by 3 bases; bases with no gene match: 3. The V gene's germline CDR1 is LNHDA and CDR2 SQIVND (reference sequence). This CDR3 is 15 amino acids long. The CDR3, as DNA: TGTGCCAGTAGTATGGGACAGGGGGCAAGTCAGCCCCAGCATTTT. Amino acids: CASSMGQGASQPQHF.

The V and J genes are TRBV19 and TRBJ1-4, with 7 nucleotides matching TRBD1. CDR1 LNHDA and CDR2 SQIVND come from the germline V gene (reference sequence). Trimming removed 6 bases from V and 2 bases from J; junction bases left unmatched: 6. The CDR3 sequence is 15 residues long. The CDR3 loop reads CASRRQGVTNEKLFF. CDR3 nucleotides: TGTGCCAGTAGGAGACAGGGAGTCACTAATGAAAAACTGTTTTTT.

This rearrangement joins TRBV11-2 to TRBJ2-3; possible D gene TRBD2, 6 bases. V was pared by 0 bases and J by 12 bases, with 13 bases between. The CDR3 runs to 13 residues. The germline gives CDR1 SGHAT, CDR2 FQNNGV. CDR3 coding DNA: TGTGCCAGCAGCTTAGATCTGGGACTGGGTCAGTATTTT. This gives the protein CASSLDLGLGQYF.

The chain employs TRBV4-3 and TRBJ2-3; D not resolved. V gave up 1 base and J gave up 0 bases, with 8 bases separating them. This CDR3 spans 15 amino acids. From germline, CDR1 is LGHNA and CDR2 YSLEER. The CDR3 loop is CASSQGRVSTDTQYF. CDR3 in DNA: TGCGCCAGCAGCCAAGGCCGAGTAAGCACAGATACGCAGTATTTT.

This chain links TRBV7-8 with TRBJ2-7; 10 nucleotides agree with TRBD2. This CDR3 spans 16 amino acids. Germline CDR1 and CDR2: SGHVS and FQNEAQ. J lost 6 bases, V lost 4 bases, and 12 bases had no gene match. The CDR3 sequence: CASSSLSGTSVVEQYF. As DNA, the CDR3 is TGTGCCAGCAGCTCTCTTTCCGGGACTAGCGTCGTCGAGCAGTACTTC.

The chain links TRBV2 to TRBJ1-3; D call uncertain. Germline assignment: CDR1 SNHLY and CDR2 FYNNEI. The CDR3 has 13 amino acids. With 6 bases removed from V and 0 bases from J, the gap between germline ends came to 6 bases. CDR3 bases: TGTGCCAGCAGGCGGTACTCTGGAAACACCATATATTTT. Translated, it gives CASRRYSGNTIYF.

The genes are TRBV7-8 and TRBJ2-7, with a possible D match to TRBD1 (6 bases). V dropped 1 base and J dropped 3 bases, with 10 bases sitting between them. The germline CDR1 and CDR2 sequences are SGHVS and FQNEAQ. This CDR3 is built from 14 residues. Here the CDR3 DNA reads TGTGCCAGCAGCTTAGACCAGGGGAACTACGAGCAGTACTTC. It specifies CASSLDQGNYEQYF.

There are a few counts of this clone. The chain carries TRBV5-4 and TRBJ2-3; tentative D call: TRBD2 (6 bases). Germline loops: CDR1 SGHNT, CDR2 YYREEE (reference sequence). The V and J ends lost 2 bases and 0 bases respectively, with 13 bases between them. The CDR3 contains 16 residues. The CDR3 DNA reads as TGTGCCAGCAGCTTCCTATCCGGGACTAGCACAGATACGCAGTATTTT. Its translation is CASSFLSGTSTDTQYF.

The V and J genes are TRBV6-5 and TRBJ2-3, with TRBD2 matching 10 bases. The germline CDR1 and CDR2 sequences are MNHEY and SVGAGI. This CDR3 region has 16 residues. V shed 2 bases and J 3 bases; nucleotides not matched to a gene: 5. The CDR3 DNA follows: TGTGCCAGCAGTTACGGGCCTAGCGGGAGAACAGATACGCAGTATTTT. This gives the protein CASSYGPSGRTDTQYF.

The chain is built from TRBV7-2 and TRBJ2-7; D uncertain. The V end was cut by 1 base, the J end by 4 bases, with 11 bases between. The germline V gene encodes CDR1 SGHTA and CDR2 FQGNSA. The CDR3 has 14 residues. As DNA, the CDR3 is TGTGCCAGCAGCTTAGTCGGTCTAACTTACGAGCAGTACTTC. Amino acids: CASSLVGLTYEQYF.

V usage is TRBV7-3 and J usage is TRBJ2-7, with 8 nucleotides matching TRBD1. In germline, CDR1 is SGHTA, CDR2 FQGTGA. Unmatched junction bases numbered 14, after V lost 5 bases and J lost 5 bases. This CDR3 has 16 amino acids. The CDR3 region is CASSLSDRTGIHEQYF. DNA for the CDR3: TGTGCCAGCAGCCTTAGCGACCGGACAGGGATTCACGAGCAGTACTTC.

The DNA for the CDR3 is TGTGCCAGCAGTTCAGACAGGGGGCAAAATTCACCCCTCCACTTT. It codes for CASSSDRGQNSPLHF. The V and J genes are TRBV6-5 and TRBJ1-6; 10 bases fit TRBD1. After removal of 4 bases from V and 7 bases from J, the junction contained 4 bases not matched to a gene. Looked up from germline, CDR1 is MNHEY and CDR2 is SVGAGI. The CDR3 length is 15 residues.

The CDR3 DNA reads as TGCAGCGTTGACACCGGGACTAGCGGTCTAGATACGCAGTATTTT. Residues: CSVDTGTSGLDTQYF. This chain connects TRBV29-1 to TRBJ2-3, with 11 nucleotides matching TRBD2. This CDR3 has 15 residues. V was clipped by 3 bases and J by 5 bases; unmatched bases: 7. Germline CDR1 SQVTM, CDR2 ANQGSEA.

DNA for the CDR3: TGCAGTGCTAGTAAAGGACTAGCGGGACTCTCTGGGGCCAACGTCCTGACTTTC. Translating it yields CSASKGLAGLSGANVLTF. The V call is TRBV20-1, the J call TRBJ2-6; TRBD2 aligns across 12 bases. The CDR3 length is 18 residues. Germline lookup yields CDR1 DFQATT and CDR2 SNEGSKA (reference sequence). Trimming at V came to 3 bases and at J to 0 bases, leaving 6 bases not matched to a gene.